Below, 5 T cell receptor beta chains from the same sample are listed, as sequenced in a study of T cells in Graves' hyperthyroidism and ophthalmopathy. Amplified TCR beta CDR3 regions came from RNA transcripts. RT-PCR in the first round (using the HTBI primer set) targeted the TCR CDR3. One entry per CDR3 protein results from TCRdb running MiXCR on the multiplex PCR reads. The top ten clones hold around 18% of a sample with 550,000 to 600,000 distinct CDR3 sequences, roughly a sixth of them seen once. Sequencing was carried out using blood. These receptor sequences come from a woman between 18 and 29 years old with Graves' hyperthyroidism.

This clonotype has a handful of counts. The V and J genes are TRBV3-1 and TRBJ2-3, with D tentatively TRBD2 (6 bases). Trimming left V 5 bases short and J 0 bases short, with 12 bases between. The CDR3 is 15 amino acids. Germline values: CDR1 LGHDT, CDR2 YNNKEL (reference sequence). The CDR3 protein is CASSREATSTDTQYF. CDR3 sequence (DNA): TGTGCCAGCAGCAGGGAGGCAACTAGCACAGATACGCAGTATTTT.

About this clonotype: A much bigger clone sits one base away, suggesting this may be a read error. The chain couples TRBV6-2 or TRBV6-3 to TRBJ2-1; 12 bases line up with TRBD2. With the DNA end fitting TRBJ2-7 better, the J assignment may be wrong. This CDR3 has 18 residues. In germline, CDR1 is MNHEY, CDR2 SVGEGT. CDR3 amino acids: CASSRRRLAGAAYNEQYF. The DNA of the CDR3 is TGTGCCAGCAGTCGACGCAGACTAGCGGGGGCCGCCTACAATGAGCAGTACTTC.

This clonotype came up many times. The chain couples TRBV2 to TRBJ1-1; D is ambiguous. V lost 0 bases and J 1 base, leaving 6 bases between the germline ends. Germline assignment: CDR1 SNHLY and CDR2 FYNNEI. The CDR3 is 14 amino acids. CDR3 protein: CASSEAGGNTEAFF. DNA for the CDR3: TGTGCCAGCAGTGAAGCAGGAGGGAACACTGAAGCTTTCTTT.

In its sample, this clonotype was seen many times. The rearrangement joins TRBV2 to TRBJ2-7; D not resolved. This CDR3 is 13 amino acids long. The V gene lost 6 bases and the J gene lost 0 bases, with 9 bases spanning the gap. CDR1 and CDR2 (germline): SNHLY, FYNNEI. The CDR3, as DNA: TGTGCCAGCAGAGTAATTTTCTCCTACGAGCAGTACTTC. It codes for CASRVIFSYEQYF.

This clonotype has just a few counts. The chain uses TRBV24-1 and TRBJ2-1; 13 nucleotides line up with TRBD2. Trimming removed 4 bases from V and 4 bases from J; junction bases left unmatched: 6. Germline loops: CDR1 KGHDR, CDR2 SFDVKD. This CDR3 is 17 amino acids long. CDR3: CATSDPGLAGPYNEQFF. CDR3 nucleotide sequence: TGTGCCACCAGTGACCCGGGACTAGCGGGACCATACAATGAGCAGTTCTTC.